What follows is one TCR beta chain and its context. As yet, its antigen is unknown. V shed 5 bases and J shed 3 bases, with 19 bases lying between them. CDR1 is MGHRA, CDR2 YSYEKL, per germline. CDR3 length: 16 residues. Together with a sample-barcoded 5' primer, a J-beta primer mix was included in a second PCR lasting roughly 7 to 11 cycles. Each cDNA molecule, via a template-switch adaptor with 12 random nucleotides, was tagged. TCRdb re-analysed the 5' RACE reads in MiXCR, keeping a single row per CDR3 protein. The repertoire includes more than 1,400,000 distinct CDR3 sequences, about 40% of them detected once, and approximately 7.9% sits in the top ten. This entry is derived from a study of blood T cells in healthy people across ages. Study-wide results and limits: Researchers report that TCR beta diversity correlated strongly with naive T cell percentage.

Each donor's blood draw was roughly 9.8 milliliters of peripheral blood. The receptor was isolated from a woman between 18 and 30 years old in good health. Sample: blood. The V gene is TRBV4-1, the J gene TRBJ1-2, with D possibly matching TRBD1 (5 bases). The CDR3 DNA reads TGCGCCAGCAGCAAAACTGGGGCAGGAAGGGACTATGGCTACACCTTC. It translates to CASSKTGAGRDYGYTF.